This entry features one T cell receptor (beta chain) sequence. The source of the sample is a study of cytomegalovirus exposure and HLA in healthy donors. Study at large: Later analysis reported that the approximately 110 validation repertoires shared the platform of the approximately 670 first-cohort repertoires.

The donors formed part of the approximately 120-subject validation cohort, distinct from the roughly 630-subject first cohort. Profiling relied on immunoSEQ multiplex PCR, and the TCRdb table lists in-frame clones only, not all of them. The sample lists under 85,000 clones; approximately 93% were seen once. The trim removed 3 bases at V and 1 base at J, leaving 3 bases unmatched. The CDR3 is 14 residues long. Germline V lookup: CDR1 ENHRY, CDR2 SYGVKD. The V call is TRBV10-3, the J call TRBJ2-7; 7 nucleotides agree with TRBD2. The specimen was PBMCs. The receptor was derived from a woman aged 18-29 years in good health and CMV-seropositive. The CDR3 bases are TGTGCCATCAGTGACCCTAGCGGATCCTACGAGCAGTACTTC. Translating gives CAISDPSGSYEQYF.